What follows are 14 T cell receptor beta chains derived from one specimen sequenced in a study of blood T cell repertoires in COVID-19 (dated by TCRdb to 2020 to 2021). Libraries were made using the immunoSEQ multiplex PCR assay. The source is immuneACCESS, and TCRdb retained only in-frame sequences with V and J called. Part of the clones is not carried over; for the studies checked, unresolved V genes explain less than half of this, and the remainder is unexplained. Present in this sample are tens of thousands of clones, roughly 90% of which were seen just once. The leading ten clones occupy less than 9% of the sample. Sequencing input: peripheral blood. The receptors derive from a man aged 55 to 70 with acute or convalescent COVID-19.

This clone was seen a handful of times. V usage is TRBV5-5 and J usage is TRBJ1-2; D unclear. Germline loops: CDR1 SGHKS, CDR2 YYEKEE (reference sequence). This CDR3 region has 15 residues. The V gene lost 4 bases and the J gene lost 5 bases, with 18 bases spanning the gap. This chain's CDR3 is CASSLEGLPTYGYTF. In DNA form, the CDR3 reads TGTGCCAGCAGCCTCGAGGGCCTCCCTACTTATGGCTACACCTTC.

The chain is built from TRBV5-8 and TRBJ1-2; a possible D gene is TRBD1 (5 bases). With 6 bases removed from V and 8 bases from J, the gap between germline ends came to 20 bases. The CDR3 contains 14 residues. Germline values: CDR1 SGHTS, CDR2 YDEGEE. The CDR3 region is CASTLSLQGRGYTF. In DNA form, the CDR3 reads TGTGCCAGCACCCTATCGCTGCAGGGCAGGGGCTACACCTTC.

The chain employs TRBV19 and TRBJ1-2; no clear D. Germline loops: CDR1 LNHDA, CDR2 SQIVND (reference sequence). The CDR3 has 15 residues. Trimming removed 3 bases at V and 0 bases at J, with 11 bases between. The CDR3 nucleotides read TGTGCCAGTAGTATGAGGGAACTGGCTAACTATGGCTACACCTTC. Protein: CASSMRELANYGYTF.

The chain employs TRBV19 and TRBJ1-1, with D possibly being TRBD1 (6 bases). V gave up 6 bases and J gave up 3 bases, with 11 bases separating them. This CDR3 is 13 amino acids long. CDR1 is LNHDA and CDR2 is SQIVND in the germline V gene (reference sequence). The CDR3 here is CASSFEGDTEAFF. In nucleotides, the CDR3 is TGTGCCAGTAGCTTTGAGGGGGACACTGAAGCTTTCTTT.

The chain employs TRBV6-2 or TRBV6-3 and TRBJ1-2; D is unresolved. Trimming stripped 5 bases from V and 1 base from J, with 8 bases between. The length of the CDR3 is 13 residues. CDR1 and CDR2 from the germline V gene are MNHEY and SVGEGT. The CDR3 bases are TGTGCCAGCAGTGGGCCTATTAACTATGGCTACACCTTC. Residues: CASSGPINYGYTF.

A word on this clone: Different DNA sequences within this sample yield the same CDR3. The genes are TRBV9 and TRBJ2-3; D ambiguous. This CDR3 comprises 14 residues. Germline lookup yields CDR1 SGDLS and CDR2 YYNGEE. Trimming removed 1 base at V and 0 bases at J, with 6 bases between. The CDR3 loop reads CASSVSGSTDTQYF. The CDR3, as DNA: TGTGCCAGCAGCGTATCCGGGAGCACAGATACGCAGTATTTT.

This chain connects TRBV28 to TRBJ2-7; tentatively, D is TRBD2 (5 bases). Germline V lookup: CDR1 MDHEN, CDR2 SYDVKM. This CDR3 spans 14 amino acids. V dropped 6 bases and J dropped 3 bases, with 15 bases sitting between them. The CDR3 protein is CASSPSGSSYEQYF. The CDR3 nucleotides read TGTGCCAGCAGCCCCAGCGGATCTAGCTACGAGCAGTACTTC.

The CDR3 sequence is CASAHRQGANYGYTF. In DNA form, the CDR3 reads TGCGCCAGCGCGCACCGACAGGGGGCTAACTATGGCTACACCTTC. V and J are TRBV5-1 and TRBJ1-2; 9 bases agree with TRBD1. The CDR3 length is 15 residues. The germline V gene encodes CDR1 SGHRS and CDR2 YFSETQ. The V and J ends lost 7 bases and 0 bases, in that order; junction bases with no gene match: 7.

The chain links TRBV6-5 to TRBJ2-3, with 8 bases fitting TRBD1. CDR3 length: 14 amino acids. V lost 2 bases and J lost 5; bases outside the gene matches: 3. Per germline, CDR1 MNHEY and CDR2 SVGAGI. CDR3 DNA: TGTGCCAGCAGTTACGGACAGGGTAGAGATACGCAGTATTTT. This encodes CASSYGQGRDTQYF.

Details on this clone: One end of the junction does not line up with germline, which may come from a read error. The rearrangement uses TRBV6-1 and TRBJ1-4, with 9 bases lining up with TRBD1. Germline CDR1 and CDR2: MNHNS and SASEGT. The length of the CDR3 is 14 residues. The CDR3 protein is CASSEQQGAERLFF. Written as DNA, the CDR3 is TGTGCCAGCAGTGAACAACAGGGGGCAGAAAGACTGTTTTTT.

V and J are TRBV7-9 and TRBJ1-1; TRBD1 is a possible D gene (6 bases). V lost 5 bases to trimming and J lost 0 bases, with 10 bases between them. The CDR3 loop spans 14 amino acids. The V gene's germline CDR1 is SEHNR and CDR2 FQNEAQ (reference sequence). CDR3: CASSDRQVNTEAFF. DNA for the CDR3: TGTGCCAGCAGCGACAGACAGGTGAACACTGAAGCTTTCTTT. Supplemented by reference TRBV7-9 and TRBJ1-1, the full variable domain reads DTGVSQNPRHKITKRGQNVTFRCDPISEHNRLYWYRQTLGQGPEFLTYFQNEAQLEKSRLLSDRFSAERPKGSFSTLEIQRTEQGDSAMYLCASSDRQVNTEAFFGQGTRLTVV.

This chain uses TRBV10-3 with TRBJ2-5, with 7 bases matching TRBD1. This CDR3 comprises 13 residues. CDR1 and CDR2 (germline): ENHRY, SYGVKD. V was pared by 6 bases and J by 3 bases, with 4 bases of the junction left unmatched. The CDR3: CAISATGEETQYF. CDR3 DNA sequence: TGTGCCATCAGCGCTACAGGGGAAGAGACCCAGTACTTC.

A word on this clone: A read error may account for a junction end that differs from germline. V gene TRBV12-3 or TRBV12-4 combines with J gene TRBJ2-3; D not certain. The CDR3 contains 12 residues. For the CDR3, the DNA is TGTGCCAGCAGTCCTTCCACATATACGCAGTATTTT. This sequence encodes CASSPSTYTQYF.

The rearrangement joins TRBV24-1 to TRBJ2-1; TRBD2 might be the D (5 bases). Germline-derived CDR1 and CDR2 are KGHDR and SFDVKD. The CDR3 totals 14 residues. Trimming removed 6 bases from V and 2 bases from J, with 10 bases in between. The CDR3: CATSLGEAYNEQFF. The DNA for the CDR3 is TGTGCCACCAGTTTGGGAGAGGCCTACAATGAGCAGTTCTTC.